This T cell receptor (beta chain) emerged from a study of OX40 agonist ivuxolimab in advanced cancers. At the level of the study: Ivuxolimab was delivered to patients intravenously every 2 weeks at doses spanning 0.01 to 10 mg/kg.

Blood samples were obtained at baseline, cycle 4 day 1, and cycle 7 day 1. The germline gives CDR1 MNHNY, CDR2 SVGAGI (reference sequence). This CDR3 has 16 amino acids. The ends were cut back, 3 bases at V and 3 bases at J, with 15 bases in the middle. Produced via immunoSEQ multiplex PCR; TCRdb's table is partial and in-frame only. The data show 36,000 or so clones, with around 73% seen just once and roughly 23% held by the top ten. Turning to this clone: What it binds is not known.

Regarding the study as a whole: The study observed clonal expansion of CD4+ and CD8+ blood T cells by week 6 at 0.1 to 3.0 mg/kg. Certain nonresponders additionally had low normalized T-cell clonal expansion.

The V call is TRBV6-6, the J call TRBJ1-3; D is perhaps TRBD1 (5 bases). The receptor was isolated from an adult with an advanced solid tumor such as melanoma, head and neck, liver or kidney cancer. The material was CD4+ or CD8+ T cells sorted from blood, obtained in a trial of the OX40 agonist ivuxolimab. CDR3 nucleotides: TGTGCCAGCAGTTATTTAGGCAGGGACGTTGGAAACACCATATATTTT. Translation: CASSYLGRDVGNTIYF.